Listed here are 26 T cell receptor beta chains from one sample, sequenced in a study of T cell clonality in common variable immunodeficiency. Assay used: immunoSEQ multiplex PCR; TCRdb lists only in-frame clones, some missing. The repertoire has 20,000 or so clones, none seen only once; the ten largest take 2.5%. These TCRs are of unknown antigen specificity. Study-wide points: Common variable immunodeficiency TCR beta sequences reportedly had fewer deletions and N-nucleotide insertions.

Sequencing input: peripheral blood mononuclear cells. The receptors were sampled from a human donor with common variable immunodeficiency.

This clone was observed at least ten times. The read ends 3 residues before the CDR3 terminus; that terminus is restored from the germline J gene. The chain uses TRBV11-3 and TRBJ2-7, with 9 bases fitting TRBD1. The CDR3 totals 14 residues. V was clipped by 11 bases and J by 2 bases; unmatched bases: 10. In germline, CDR1 is SGHNT, CDR2 YENEEA. CDR3: CAAPGDRETYEQYF. The covered CDR3 bases are TGTGCCGCCCCGGGGGACAGGGAAACCTACGAG.

This clone has a count of ten or more. Read sequence stops 3 residues before the CDR3 end, and the germline J gene provides the missing end. The chain combines TRBV5-1 with TRBJ1-1; D is uncertain. V gave up 1 base and J gave up 4 bases, with 17 bases separating them. Per the germline V gene, CDR1 is SGHRS and CDR2 is YFSETQ. The CDR3 has 16 amino acids. The CDR3 spells CASSLMGATAGTEAFF. The sequenced CDR3 bases are TGCGCCAGCAGCTTGATGGGAGCCACCGCGGGCACTGAA.

This clone was found many times. The CDR3 goes on 3 residues after the read ends, and that part is filled in from the germline J gene. The V call is TRBV11-2, the J call TRBJ2-1; D unresolved. The CDR3 is made up of 15 amino acids. CDR1 and CDR2 (germline): SGHAT, FQNNGV. Trimming took off 5 bases at V and 1 base at J, with 12 bases between the two ends. The CDR3 sequence is CASSPTGNSYNEQFF. The CDR3 DNA, read in part, is TGTGCCAGCAGCCCCACGGGTAATTCCTACAATGAG.

This clone was recorded at least ten times. The sequence runs out 3 residues before the end of the CDR3; the remainder is reconstructed from the germline J gene. The gene calls are TRBV20-1 and TRBJ1-2; TRBD1 aligns across 11 bases. CDR3 length: 13 residues. The germline gives CDR1 DFQATT, CDR2 SNEGSKA (reference sequence). CDR3 sequence: CSAWTGGSWGYTF. The sequenced CDR3 bases are TGCAGTGCGTGGACAGGGGGCTCTTGGGGC.

Regarding this clone: The read gets to within 3 residues of the CDR3 end, and the germline J gene fills in the rest. Other DNA variants within this sample encode the same CDR3. The chain recombines TRBV2 with TRBJ2-5; 9 bases are shared with TRBD1. There are 13 residues in the CDR3. Germline V CDR1 and CDR2: SNHLY, FYNNEI. The V and J ends lost 6 bases and 5 bases, in that order; junction bases with no gene match: 4. CDR3 protein: CASRGQGGETQYF. The CDR3 bases that were read are TGTGCCAGCAGGGGACAGGGCGGCGAGACC.

This clone was detected ten times or more. The read terminates 3 residues before the CDR3 end, so the remaining end is supplied by the germline J gene. The chain joins TRBV6-2 or TRBV6-3 to TRBJ2-2; a possible D gene is TRBD2 (6 bases). Germline values: CDR1 MNHEY, CDR2 SVGEGT. CDR3 length: 14 amino acids. Trimming took off 7 bases at V and 4 bases at J, with 13 bases between the two ends. CDR3 bases read: TGTGCCAGCAAGAAGGAGGGGTCCACCGGGGAG. Protein product: CASKKEGSTGE. The whole CDR3 sequence reads CASKKEGSTGELFF.

This clone was recorded many times. The read halts 3 residues ahead of the CDR3 end, with the missing end drawn from the germline J gene. V gene TRBV20-1 combines with J gene TRBJ2-7; 7 bases map to TRBD1. The germline V gene has CDR1 DFQATT and CDR2 SNEGSKA (reference sequence). The CDR3 runs to 13 residues. V was pared by 6 bases and J by 6 bases, with 11 bases of the junction left unmatched. Incomplete CDR3 DNA: TGCAGTGCAAGTCGCACAGAGGGGGCCGAG. Translated, it gives CSASRTEGAE. The full-length CDR3 reads as CSASRTEGAEQYF.

Comment on this clone: From the germline J gene comes the end of the CDR3, since the read stops 3 residues before it. The chain couples TRBV30 to TRBJ2-3; a weak D match, TRBD1 (5 bases). The CDR3 is 14 residues long. V was cut by 0 bases and J by 2 bases, with 9 bases left in between. Germline V lookup: CDR1 GTSNPN, CDR2 SVGIG (reference sequence). CDR3 DNA, as far as it was read: TGTGCCTGGAGTGTACAACAGGTCACAGATACG. It codes for CAWSVQQVTDT. In full, the CDR3 reads CAWSVQQVTDTQYF.

This clone was detected ten times or more. The read ends 3 residues shy of where the CDR3 ends; the end is completed using the germline J gene. The V call is TRBV2, the J call TRBJ1-1; D is perhaps TRBD1 (6 bases). Germline V gene data show CDR1 as SNHLY and CDR2 as FYNNEI. The CDR3 is 13 residues long. The CDR3 region is CASKGTPKSEAFF. CDR3 bases read: TGTGCCAGCAAAGGGACACCAAAGTCGGAA.

This clone came up many times. CDR3 sequence reads: CSALGPRELFF. The covered CDR3 bases are TGCAGTGCTCTAGGTCCTAGGGAG. This chain joins TRBV20-1 and TRBJ2-2, with D hard to call. The read is 3 residues too short to cover the CDR3 end, so that end is filled in from the germline J gene. The CDR3 sequence is 11 residues long. Germline CDR1 and CDR2: DFQATT and SNEGSKA (reference sequence). V was clipped by 5 bases and J by 9 bases, with 10 bases between them.

This clone was recorded many times. The read ends 3 residues shy of where the CDR3 ends; the end is completed using the germline J gene. The chain is built from TRBV20-1 and TRBJ2-3; D is perhaps TRBD1 (7 bases). The CDR3 spans 13 residues. CDR1 and CDR2 (germline): DFQATT, SNEGSKA (reference sequence). Trimming cost V 2 bases and J 4 bases, with 10 bases left between them. The CDR3 loop reads CSARPGGSDTQYF. The DNA read from the CDR3 is TGCAGTGCTAGACCAGGGGGGTCAGATACG.

This clone was counted many times. The read terminates 3 residues ahead of where the CDR3 ends, so the germline J gene completes it. The rearrangement joins TRBV18 to TRBJ2-3; 9 bases match TRBD2. The CDR3 totals 17 residues. Germline assignment: CDR1 KGHSH and CDR2 LQKENI. CDR3: CASSPPDVAGERGTQYF. The part of the CDR3 DNA that was read is TGTGCCAGCTCACCACCGGACGTAGCGGGGGAGCGGGGGACG.

This clone was recorded at least ten times. Read coverage stops 3 residues before the CDR3 terminus; the germline J gene supplies the remainder. The genes are TRBV10-3 and TRBJ1-1; no clear D. Germline V gene lookup returns CDR1 ENHRY and CDR2 SYGVKD. The length of the CDR3 is 12 residues. The chain's CDR3 is CAISESLAAAFF. The CDR3 DNA, read in part, is TGTGCCATCAGTGAGTCGTTGGCAGCG.

This clone has a count of ten or more. The CDR3 sequence: CASSDGTGGDSPLHF. CDR3 DNA, as far as it was read: TGCGCCAGCAGCGATGGGACAGGGGGCGATTCACCC. The rearrangement links TRBV4-1 to TRBJ1-6; TRBD1 aligns across 12 bases. The read halts 3 residues ahead of the CDR3 end, with the missing end drawn from the germline J gene. Germline CDR1 reads MGHRA; CDR2 reads YSYEKL. The CDR3 extends over 15 amino acids. The V and J ends lost 5 bases and 8 bases, in that order; junction bases with no gene match: 4.

This clone was seen ten or more times. The read ends 3 residues early relative to the CDR3; the germline J gene fills the gap. The rearrangement uses TRBV5-1 and TRBJ2-3, with 8 positions matching TRBD2. J gave up 4 bases and V 1 base, and 5 bases lay outside the gene matches. This CDR3 comprises 15 residues. Germline lookup yields CDR1 SGHRS and CDR2 YFSETQ. The CDR3 bases that were read are TGCGCCAGCAGCTTGAGCGGGAGAGGGGCAGATACG. Translation: CASSLSGRGADT. The whole CDR3 sequence is CASSLSGRGADTQYF. Complete variable domain (other parts from reference TRBV5-1 and TRBJ2-3): KAGVTQTPRYLIKTRGQQVTLSCSPISGHRSVSWYQQTPGQGLQFLFEYFSETQRNKGNFPGRFSGRQFSNSRSEMNVSTLELGDSALYLCASSLSGRGADTQYFGPGTRLTVL.

This clone was counted many times. Sequencing ends 3 residues short of the CDR3 end; the germline J gene provides the rest. The V call is TRBV19, the J call TRBJ2-3; perhaps TRBD1 as D (5 bases). The ends were cut back, 3 bases at V and 2 bases at J, with 12 bases in the middle. The germline V gene encodes CDR1 LNHDA and CDR2 SQIVND (reference sequence). This CDR3 comprises 15 residues. The CDR3 loop reads CASSMAAGNTDTQYF. The covered CDR3 bases are TGTGCCAGTAGTATGGCCGCAGGGAACACAGATACG.

This clone was counted ten times or more. The read gets to within 3 residues of the CDR3 end, and the germline J gene fills in the rest. The J gene is TRBJ1-2, the V gene TRBV20-1; 9 nucleotides match TRBD1. The CDR3 spans 15 residues. V lost 1 base to trimming and J lost 5 bases; unmatched junction nucleotides: 8. CDR1 is DFQATT and CDR2 is SNEGSKA in the germline V gene (reference sequence). The CDR3 is CSARVKAGTGYGYTF. The part of the CDR3 DNA that was read is TGCAGTGCTAGAGTGAAAGCCGGGACAGGGTATGGC.

There are many counts of this clone. The sequence runs out 3 residues before the end of the CDR3; the remainder is reconstructed from the germline J gene. J is TRBJ2-1 and V is TRBV9; 7 positions match TRBD1. The CDR3 consists of 15 residues. V trimming: 4 bases; J trimming: 8 bases; junction bases outside the gene matches: 12. Germline CDR1 SGDLS, CDR2 YYNGEE. The DNA read from the CDR3 is TGTGCCAGCAGCCAGGGGGAGAGGGGCGGCCATGAG. Amino acid sequence: CASSQGERGGHE. The whole CDR3 is CASSQGERGGHEQFF. Supplemented by reference TRBV9 and TRBJ2-1, the full variable domain reads DSGVTQTPKHLITATGQRVTLRCSPRSGDLSVYWYQQSLDQGLQFLIQYYNGEERAKGNILERFSAQQFPDLHSELNLSSLELGDSALYFCASSQGERGGHEQFFGPGTRLTVL.

This clone has ten or more counts. The read halts 3 residues ahead of the CDR3 end, with the missing end drawn from the germline J gene. The chain employs TRBV2 and TRBJ2-1; TRBD2 might be the D (5 bases). The CDR3 totals 15 residues. Trimming took 2 bases from V and 8 from J, leaving 16 bases between them. Germline lookup yields CDR1 SNHLY and CDR2 FYNNEI. CDR3 in amino acids: CASSERGTAVYEQFF. CDR3 DNA (partial): TGTGCCAGCAGTGAACGGGGAACTGCGGTCTATGAG.

In the case of this clone: The CDR3 end is not reached by the read, which stops 3 residues before it; the germline J gene fills it in. The rearrangement links TRBV2 to TRBJ2-3; D is perhaps TRBD2 (6 bases). The CDR3 is 12 residues long. Trimming took off 6 bases at V and 5 bases at J, with 9 bases between the two ends. The germline V gene has CDR1 SNHLY and CDR2 FYNNEI. The CDR3 is CASRLGGDTQYF. The DNA read from the CDR3 is TGTGCCAGCAGGCTGGGGGGAGATACG.

This clone has ten or more counts. The read stops 3 residues short of the end of the CDR3; the missing end is completed from the germline J gene. The chain recombines TRBV7-3 with TRBJ1-5; D is ambiguous. Germline loops: CDR1 SGHTA, CDR2 FQGTGA. The CDR3 is 15 residues long. V lost 1 base to trimming and J lost 0 bases, with 7 bases between them. This CDR3 reads CASSLNGDSNQPQHF. Partial CDR3 DNA: TGTGCCAGCAGCTTAAACGGGGATAGCAATCAGCCC.

This clone has a count of ten or more. The CDR3 is cut off 3 residues early in the read; its end comes from the germline J gene. The V call is TRBV19, the J call TRBJ2-1; D is unresolved. The CDR3 runs 14 residues. With 7 bases removed from V and 4 bases from J, the gap between germline ends came to 14 bases. The V gene's germline CDR1 is LNHDA and CDR2 SQIVND (reference sequence). CDR3 sequence: CASTIGPRYNEQFF. The part of the CDR3 DNA that was read is TGTGCCAGTACCATAGGGCCAAGATACAATGAG.

This clone was seen repeatedly, ten times or more. The read stops 3 residues short of the end of the CDR3; the missing end is completed from the germline J gene. The chain has TRBV29-1 and TRBJ2-7; the match to TRBD1 covers 7 bases. Germline assignment: CDR1 SQVTM and CDR2 ANQGSEA. V trimming: 0 bases; J trimming: 1 base; junction bases outside the gene matches: 6. The CDR3 runs to 15 residues. The DNA read from the CDR3 is TGCAGCGTTGAAGATCGGGACAGAGGATCCTACGAG. Translation gives CSVEDRDRGSYE. The CDR3 reads in full as CSVEDRDRGSYEQYF.

This clone has more than one count but fewer than ten. Sequencing ends 3 residues short of the CDR3 end; the germline J gene provides the rest. This chain joins TRBV7-3 and TRBJ2-3, with 9 bases fitting TRBD2. The trim removed 2 bases at V and 7 bases at J, leaving 13 bases unmatched. Germline V gene data show CDR1 as SGHTA and CDR2 as FQGTGA. The length of the CDR3 is 17 residues. CDR3 DNA (partial): TGTGCCAGCAGCTTAGGGGGGGCGGGAGGGCGTAGAAATACG. This translates into CASSLGGAGGRRNT. The whole CDR3 is CASSLGGAGGRRNTQYF.

This clone was counted at least ten times. The CDR3 extends 3 residues past the end of the read, so its final part is completed from the germline J gene. V gene TRBV20-1 combines with J gene TRBJ2-7; D perhaps matches TRBD1 (6 bases). The germline CDR1 and CDR2 sequences are DFQATT and SNEGSKA (reference sequence). CDR3 length equals 15 residues. The germline V and J ends were trimmed by 3 bases and 6 bases, with 21 bases remaining between them. The sequenced part of the CDR3 DNA is TGCAGTGCTAGCCAGGCCATGTTACAGGGCGGCGAG. Translation gives CSASQAMLQGGE. In full, the CDR3 is CSASQAMLQGGEQYF.

This clone counts as medium-sized. Sequencing ends 3 residues short of the CDR3 end; the germline J gene provides the rest. V gene TRBV20-1 combines with J gene TRBJ1-1, with D possibly TRBD1 on 5 matching bases. There are 12 residues in the CDR3. V was shortened by 6 bases and J by 1 base, with 9 bases between the two germline ends. The germline gives CDR1 DFQATT, CDR2 SNEGSKA (reference sequence). CDR3 residues: CSAGGANTEAFF. The CDR3 DNA, read in part, is TGCAGTGCAGGAGGGGCGAACACTGAA.